A selection of T cell receptor beta chains follows, all from one sample in a study of T cell responses to AZD1222 COVID-19 vaccine. Repertoires were generated with immunoSEQ multiplex PCR, while TCRdb's copy carries only in-frame clones and drops some. The sample lists more than 85,000 clones; 84% were seen once. The starting material was peripheral blood, obtained 28 days after the second AZD1222 dose. The receptors stem from an adult who received the AZD1222 COVID-19 vaccine. CDR3s include the opening cysteine and the closing phenylalanine or tryptophan. D genes are given only for firm matches. Some rows have no size entry. The others give once, few or many, or a class for an expanded clone.

clone size	V gene	J gene	D gene	CDR3 DNA	CDR3 protein
-	TRBV7-7	TRBJ2-7	-	TGTGCCAGCAGCTCACCTCCGACTTGCTTCTGGGAGCAGTACTTC	CASSSPPTCFWEQYF
-	TRBV11-3	TRBJ2-3	-	TGTGCCAGCAGCTACGAGGGGGGGCTAACGCAGTATTTT	CASSYEGGLTQYF
once	TRBV6-5	TRBJ2-7	TRBD2	TGTGCCAGCAGTTACGGGGAGGGCGTTCACCACGAGCAGTACTTC	CASSYGEGVHHEQYF
-	TRBV12-3/TRBV12-4	TRBJ2-7	-	TGTGCCAGCAGTTTCTGGACGCTCCGCGAGCAGTACTTC	CASSFWTLREQYF
few	TRBV19	TRBJ1-1	-	TGTGCCAGTCAAACCACGGACGGGAACACTGAAGCTTTCTTT	CASQTTDGNTEAFF
-	TRBV7-2	TRBJ2-7	TRBD1	TGTGCCAGCAGCTCTACAGGGGGTCCCTACGAGCAGTACTTC	CASSSTGGPYEQYF
-	TRBV7-9	TRBJ2-1	-	TGTGCCAGCAGCTTAGGGCTCCGGCACTTCTTC	CASSLGLRHFF
-	TRBV29-1	TRBJ1-2	-	TGCAGCGTTGAAGCCCCGGGTAACTATGGCTACACCTTC	CSVEAPGNYGYTF
-	TRBV3-1/TRBV3-2	TRBJ1-1	-	TGTGCCAGCAGCCTCTCGGCTGGGGTAGAAGCTTTCTTT	CASSLSAGVEAFF
-	TRBV2	TRBJ1-1	TRBD1	TGTGCCAGCAGGCCGGGACAGGGGGTACCCGGGGGAGACACTGAAGCTTTCTTT	CASRPGQGVPGGDTEAFF
-	TRBV10-3	TRBJ1-1	-	TGTGCCATCAAAAGACAGGAGGTCGGTCAGGACACTGAAGCTTTCTTT	CAIKRQEVGQDTEAFF
-	TRBV5-5	TRBJ1-1	-	TGTGCCAGCAGCCCCGGGACTCCCAACTCGGCTTTCTTT	CASSPGTPNSAFF
-	TRBV27	TRBJ2-3	-	TGTGCCAGCAGTTTTTATGGGGGCATCACAGATACGCAGTATTTT	CASSFYGGITDTQYF
-	TRBV20-1	TRBJ1-1	-	TGCAGTGCTAGTATTGAGAACACTGAAGCTTTCTTT	CSASIENTEAFF
-	TRBV7-2	TRBJ2-2	-	TGTGCCAGCAGCTTAATCCGGGCCGGGGAGCTGTTTTTT	CASSLIRAGELFF
few	TRBV27	TRBJ2-4	TRBD1	TGTGCCAGCAGTTTATCAGCCCAGGGGGCAAACATTCAGTACTTC	CASSLSAQGANIQYF
-	TRBV10-3	TRBJ2-3	-	TGTGCCGCCGGCACAGATACGCAGTATTTT	CAAGTDTQYF
-	TRBV6-6	TRBJ1-1	TRBD1	TGTGCCAGCAGTCAATTGGTCCGGACAGGCGGCGGCACTGAAGCTTTCTTT	CASSQLVRTGGGTEAFF
-	TRBV5-1	TRBJ1-1	-	TGCGCCAGCAGGCAGCAGAACACTGAAGCTTTCTTT	CASRQQNTEAFF
-	TRBV5-1	TRBJ1-1	-	TGCGCCAGCAGCACACAGGTGAACACTGAAGCTTTCTTT	CASSTQVNTEAFF
-	TRBV7-9	TRBJ1-2	-	TGTGCCAGCAGCTTGCAAGACTATGGCTACACCTTC	CASSLQDYGYTF
-	TRBV5-1	TRBJ2-1	-	TGCGCCAGCAGCTTGGCCGGCGTATCTTCAAATGAGCAGTTCTTC	CASSLAGVSSNEQFF
-	TRBV5-1	TRBJ1-1	-	TGCGCCAGCAGCTTGAGGGGGGGCGAAACTGAAGCTTTCTTT	CASSLRGGETEAFF
-	TRBV7-9	TRBJ1-4	-	TGTGCCAGCAGCCCTTCACCGGGACTTGCAACTAATGAAAAACTGTTTTTT	CASSPSPGLATNEKLFF
-	TRBV19	TRBJ1-2	-	TGTGCCAGTAGTACCGACAGGATTCATGGCTACACCTTC	CASSTDRIHGYTF
-	TRBV4-2	TRBJ2-1	-	TGTGCCAGCAGCCAAGTTCGTACGCAGGGGCGAAGTGGAGGTGAGCAGTTCTTC	CASSQVRTQGRSGGEQFF
-	TRBV18	TRBJ1-4	-	TGTGCCAGCTCACCACAGGGGGCTAATGAAAAACTGTTTTTT	CASSPQGANEKLFF
-	TRBV7-9	TRBJ1-2	-	TGTGCCAGCAGCTTAGGGGGTTTTGATGGCTACACCTTC	CASSLGGFDGYTF
-	TRBV7-9	TRBJ1-4	-	TGTGCCAGCAGCTTACTGGCAGGGGCTGGGGATGAAAAACTGTTTTTT	CASSLLAGAGDEKLFF
-	TRBV3-1/TRBV3-2	TRBJ2-3	-	TGTGCCAGCAGCCAAGTCTTAGGACTGAGCACAGATACGCAGTATTTT	CASSQVLGLSTDTQYF
-	TRBV6-1	TRBJ2-5	-	TGTGCCAGCAACGACAGGGAGGTACGAGAGACCCAGTACTTC	CASNDREVRETQYF
-	TRBV19	TRBJ2-1	TRBD1	TGTGCCAGTGTCAGGCCAGGGGGATACAATGAGCAGTTCTTC	CASVRPGGYNEQFF
-	TRBV19	TRBJ2-4	-	TGTGCCAGTAGTACTTGGACCGGGGACATTCAGTACTTC	CASSTWTGDIQYF
-	TRBV3-1/TRBV3-2	TRBJ1-3	-	TGTGCCAGCAGCCAAGATTCTGGAAACACCATATATTTT	CASSQDSGNTIYF
-	TRBV5-4	TRBJ1-2	-	TGTGCCAGCAGCTCGGCCGGGGGTGGGTCAACTGCTGGCTACACCTTC	CASSSAGGGSTAGYTF
few	TRBV6-5	TRBJ2-7	-	TGTGCCAGCAGTAGATCGTTGAGCTCCTCCTACGAGCAGTACTTC	CASSRSLSSSYEQYF
once	TRBV7-6	TRBJ2-3	TRBD2	TGTGCCAGCAGGCACACTAGCGGGAGCACAGATACGCAGTATTTT	CASRHTSGSTDTQYF
-	TRBV9	TRBJ1-1	TRBD1	TGTGCCAGCAGCACCGGGACAGGCGGTCGTGAAGCTTTCTTT	CASSTGTGGREAFF
-	TRBV7-2	TRBJ1-3	-	TGTGCCAGCAGCTTAGGCGGGAATGGAAACACCATATATTTT	CASSLGGNGNTIYF
-	TRBV2	TRBJ2-5	-	TGTGCCAGCAGCCCGGGGCAAGAGACCCAGTACTTC	CASSPGQETQYF
once	TRBV5-1	TRBJ2-2	TRBD1	TGCGCCAGCAGCCCCAATTTCCATGACAGGGAGGAGCTGTTTTTT	CASSPNFHDREELFF
-	TRBV9	TRBJ2-5	-	TGTGCCAGCAGCGTAGCTCCTCTGGGGAACCAAGAGACCCAGTACTTC	CASSVAPLGNQETQYF
once	TRBV27	TRBJ2-3	TRBD1	TGTGCCAGCAGTTGGACAGGGGAGACGCAGTATTTT	CASSWTGETQYF
-	TRBV7-2	TRBJ2-3	TRBD2	TGTGCCAGCACCGCTTCTCGAGCGGGAGCAGATACGCAGTATTTT	CASTASRAGADTQYF
-	TRBV7-7	TRBJ1-1	-	TGTGCCAGCAGCTTAGCTGAGAACACTGAAGCTTTCTTT	CASSLAENTEAFF
-	TRBV5-1	TRBJ1-4	-	TGCGCCAGCAGCTTGGCCAAGCGGGGGGATGAAAAACTGTTTTTT	CASSLAKRGDEKLFF
-	TRBV7-2	TRBJ2-7	TRBD1	TGTGCCAGCACTACAGGGGACCGCCACGAGCAGTACTTC	CASTTGDRHEQYF
-	TRBV3-1/TRBV3-2	TRBJ1-2	-	TGTGCCAGCAGCCAAGATCAGAGGATAAACTATGGCTACACCTTC	CASSQDQRINYGYTF
few	TRBV25-1	TRBJ2-5	-	TGTGCCAGCAGTGAATCCAGGATCTCCCGAGAGACCCAGTACTTC	CASSESRISRETQYF
-	TRBV25-1	TRBJ2-5	-	TGTGCCAGCAGTGAGATCGCGGCTTTTCAAGAGACCCAGTACTTC	CASSEIAAFQETQYF
-	TRBV3-1/TRBV3-2	TRBJ2-7	-	TGTGCCAGCGGACCCCCGAGGGGCTCCGAGCAGTACTTC	CASGPPRGSEQYF
-	TRBV5-1	TRBJ2-3	-	TGCGCCAGCAGCTGGATGACGGAGGGCGCGACAGATACGCAGTATTTT	CASSWMTEGATDTQYF
-	TRBV5-1	TRBJ2-1	TRBD2	TGCGCCAGCAGCCGACTGACTAGCGGGCAGTACAATGAGCAGTTCTTC	CASSRLTSGQYNEQFF
-	TRBV7-9	TRBJ1-3	-	TGTGCCAGCAGCTTCCGGGAGCGCTCTGGAAACACCATATATTTT	CASSFRERSGNTIYF
-	TRBV9	TRBJ2-2	TRBD2	TGTGCCAGCAGCGTAGATGTATGGACTAGCGGGAGCACCGGGGAGCTGTTTTTT	CASSVDVWTSGSTGELFF